A selection of T cell receptor beta chains follows, all from one sample in a study of CD8+ T cells in alopecia areata. TCRdb keeps only in-frame clones here, not all; method: immunoSEQ multiplex PCR. The data hold about 270,000 clones, with roughly 63% observed a single time. The sample in question was CD4+ T cells sorted from blood, obtained around week 54, from a patient treated with tofacitinib. All receptors come from a human donor with alopecia areata. CDR3s include the opening cysteine and the closing phenylalanine or tryptophan. Fields, in order: CDR3 protein, D gene, V gene, J gene, CDR3 length. A D gene is named only where the DNA matches it firmly.

CDR3 protein: CASSLRSSGGNTGELFF; D gene: TRBD2; V gene: TRBV5-1; J gene: TRBJ2-2; CDR3 length: 17
CDR3 protein: CAWSVRRRRSGNTIYF; D gene: NA; V gene: TRBV30; J gene: TRBJ1-3; CDR3 length: 16
CDR3 protein: CAWSTWGFGLANQPQHF; D gene: NA; V gene: TRBV30; J gene: TRBJ1-5; CDR3 length: 17
CDR3 protein: CAWSADRTDTQYF; D gene: NA; V gene: TRBV30; J gene: TRBJ2-3; CDR3 length: 13
CDR3 protein: CASSMDGGYGYTF; D gene: NA; V gene: TRBV19; J gene: TRBJ1-2; CDR3 length: 13
CDR3 protein: CSVGGGNGEKLFF; D gene: NA; V gene: TRBV29-1; J gene: TRBJ1-4; CDR3 length: 13
CDR3 protein: CSVVRFGPFEQYF; D gene: NA; V gene: TRBV29-1; J gene: TRBJ2-7; CDR3 length: 13
CDR3 protein: CSISPIGGGVETQYF; D gene: TRBD2; V gene: TRBV29-1; J gene: TRBJ2-5; CDR3 length: 15
CDR3 protein: CATSSGPGTQYF; D gene: NA; V gene: TRBV15; J gene: TRBJ2-5; CDR3 length: 12
CDR3 protein: CSVEGTLYQETQYF; D gene: NA; V gene: TRBV29-1; J gene: TRBJ2-5; CDR3 length: 14
CDR3 protein: CASSYLGSGYTF; D gene: NA; V gene: TRBV6-5; J gene: TRBJ1-2; CDR3 length: 12
CDR3 protein: CASRSNTEAFF; D gene: NA; V gene: TRBV6-5; J gene: TRBJ1-1; CDR3 length: 11
CDR3 protein: CASSLAGTAPNYNEQFF; D gene: TRBD1; V gene: TRBV7-8; J gene: TRBJ2-1; CDR3 length: 17
CDR3 protein: CASTLGGGSSYEQYF; D gene: NA; V gene: TRBV28; J gene: TRBJ2-7; CDR3 length: 15
CDR3 protein: CASSYLTGRDEQYF; D gene: TRBD1; V gene: TRBV6-5; J gene: TRBJ2-7; CDR3 length: 14
CDR3 protein: CASSQRGDTQYF; D gene: NA; V gene: TRBV11-2; J gene: TRBJ2-3; CDR3 length: 12
CDR3 protein: CAISEKRKTHEQYF; D gene: NA; V gene: TRBV10-3; J gene: TRBJ2-7; CDR3 length: 14
CDR3 protein: CASSSPPGTGDNEQFF; D gene: TRBD1; V gene: TRBV2; J gene: TRBJ2-1; CDR3 length: 16
CDR3 protein: CASGENNEQFF; D gene: NA; V gene: TRBV2; J gene: TRBJ2-1; CDR3 length: 11
CDR3 protein: CASSQTGGYGYTF; D gene: TRBD1; V gene: TRBV4-1; J gene: TRBJ1-2; CDR3 length: 13